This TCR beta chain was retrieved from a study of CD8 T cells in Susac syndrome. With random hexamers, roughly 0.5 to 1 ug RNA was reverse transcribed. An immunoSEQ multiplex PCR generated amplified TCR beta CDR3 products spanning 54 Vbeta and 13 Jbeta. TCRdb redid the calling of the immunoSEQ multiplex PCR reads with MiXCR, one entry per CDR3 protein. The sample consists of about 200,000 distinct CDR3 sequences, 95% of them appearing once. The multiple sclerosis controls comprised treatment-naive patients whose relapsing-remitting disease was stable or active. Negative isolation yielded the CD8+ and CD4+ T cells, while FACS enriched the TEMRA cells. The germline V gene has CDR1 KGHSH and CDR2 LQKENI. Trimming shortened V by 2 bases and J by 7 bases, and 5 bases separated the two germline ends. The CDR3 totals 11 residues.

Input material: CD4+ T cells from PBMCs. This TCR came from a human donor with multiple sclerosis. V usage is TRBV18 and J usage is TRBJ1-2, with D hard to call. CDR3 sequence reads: CASSPGLGYTF. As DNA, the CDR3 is TGTGCCAGCTCACCAGGTCTTGGCTACACCTTC.